The 30 T cell receptor beta chains listed next were all sequenced from one sample in a study of beta chain features in type 1 diabetes. Sequencing targeted expressed TCRB transcripts, as all isolated RNA had been reverse transcribed. The table came from immunoSEQ multiplex PCR; TCRdb's copy has only in-frame clones and leaves some out. The repertoire holds some 200,000 clones, roughly 16% seen once, with approximately 0.086% in the top ten. Points from the study as a whole: TCRB CDR3s from Type 1 diabetes patients were moderately but significantly shorter in all four CD4+ subsets.

Their antigen targets remain unknown. Input material: naive CD4+ T cells from blood. These receptors came from a man aged 25 to 45 with type 1 diabetes.

This clone was seen more than once but under ten times. This chain uses TRBV4-1 with TRBJ2-7; D is unresolved. Trimming took 3 bases from V and 1 from J, leaving 16 bases between them. CDR1 is MGHRA, CDR2 YSYEKL, per germline. The CDR3 has 16 amino acids. CDR3 residues: CASSQGGGKSSYEQYF. The CDR3 coding sequence is TGCGCCAGCAGCCAGGGCGGCGGTAAATCATCCTACGAGCAGTACTTC.

V is TRBV30 and J is TRBJ1-3, with D perhaps TRBD1 (6 bases). Germline V gene lookup returns CDR1 GTSNPN and CDR2 SVGIG (reference sequence). Trimming took off 4 bases at V and 12 bases at J, with 19 bases between the two ends. This CDR3 has 13 residues. This CDR3 reads CAWNGQPTGVIYF. The CDR3 DNA reads as TGTGCCTGGAATGGACAGCCTACTGGTGTCATATATTTT. Looking up the rest from reference TRBV30 and TRBJ1-3 gives the full variable domain: SQTIHQWPATLVQPVGSPLSLECTVEGTSNPNLYWYRQAAGRGLQLLFYSVGIGQISSEVPQNLSASRPQDRQFILSSKKLLLSDSGFYLCAWNGQPTGVIYFGEGSWLTVV.

The chain uses TRBV2 and TRBJ2-5, with D maybe TRBD1 (5 bases). Between the trimmed V and J ends, which lost 1 base and 4 bases, there was a span of 13 bases. The length of the CDR3 is 15 residues. Germline CDR1 SNHLY, CDR2 FYNNEI. CDR3 coding DNA: TGTGCCAGCAGTGAAGACAGGTCACCGGGAGAGACCCAGTACTTC. It is translated as CASSEDRSPGETQYF. Full variable domain (outside the CDR3, taken from reference TRBV2 and TRBJ2-5): EPEVTQTPSHQVTQMGQEVILRCVPISNHLYFYWYRQILGQKVEFLVSFYNNEISEKSEIFDDQFSVERPDGSNFTLKIRSTKLEDSAMYFCASSEDRSPGETQYFGPGTRLLVL.

This clone turned up a few times. The chain recombines TRBV7-3 with TRBJ1-1; 7 positions agree with TRBD1. V gave up 5 bases and J gave up 6 bases; unmatched junction bases: 6. The CDR3 covers 13 residues. Germline V gives CDR1 SGHTA, CDR2 FQGTGA. This CDR3 reads CASSVNRGAEAFF. For the CDR3, the DNA is TGTGCCAGCAGCGTAAACAGGGGTGCTGAAGCTTTCTTT.

This clone was detected a few times. The chain recombines TRBV7-9 with TRBJ2-1; no reliable D call. Germline CDR1 is SEHNR and CDR2 is FQNEAQ (reference sequence). Trimming pared 5 bases from V and 0 bases from J, leaving 8 bases between. The CDR3 contains 14 residues. The CDR3 nucleotides are TGTGCCAGCAGCCGTGCTAGCTCCTACAATGAGCAGTTCTTC. Its protein product is CASSRASSYNEQFF.

This chain joins TRBV30 and TRBJ2-5; possible D gene TRBD2, 5 bases. V lost 8 bases to trimming and J lost 2 bases, with 15 bases between them. This CDR3 is built from 13 residues. The germline V gene encodes CDR1 GTSNPN and CDR2 SVGIG (reference sequence). This CDR3 is CAGHMRTQETQYF. As DNA, the CDR3 is TGTGCCGGCCATATGCGGACTCAAGAGACCCAGTACTTC. The full variable domain, in which reference TRBV30 and TRBJ2-5 provide the parts outside the CDR3, is SQTIHQWPATLVQPVGSPLSLECTVEGTSNPNLYWYRQAAGRGLQLLFYSVGIGQISSEVPQNLSASRPQDRQFILSSKKLLLSDSGFYLCAGHMRTQETQYFGPGTRLLVL.

The CDR3 region is CASSQGSISPYGYTF. The DNA of the CDR3 is TGTGCCAGCAGCCAAGGGTCCATTTCCCCCTATGGCTACACCTTC. The chain employs TRBV14 and TRBJ1-2; no reliable D call. The CDR3 sequence is 15 residues long. Germline V gene lookup returns CDR1 SGHDN and CDR2 FVKESK. V lost 1 base to trimming and J lost 4 bases, with 13 bases between them. Based on the CDR3 plus reference TRBV14 and TRBJ1-2, the full variable domain is EAGVTQFPSHSVIEKGQTVTLRCDPISGHDNLYWYRRVMGKEIKFLLHFVKESKQDESGMPNNRFLAERTGGTYSTLKVQPAELEDSGVYFCASSQGSISPYGYTFGSGTRLTVV.

The rearrangement joins TRBV14 to TRBJ2-1, with 9 nucleotides matching TRBD2. The CDR3 consists of 15 residues. With 0 bases clipped from V and 10 bases from J, the junction kept 7 bases outside the gene matches. Germline assignment: CDR1 SGHDN and CDR2 FVKESK. The CDR3 coding sequence is TGTGCCAGCAGCCAAGAAAAGGGACTAGCAGAGGAGCAGTTCTTC. Its translation is CASSQEKGLAEEQFF.

This clone turned up a few times. The chain carries TRBV7-2 and TRBJ2-7; D might be TRBD2 (6 bases). Germline V lookup: CDR1 SGHTA, CDR2 FQGNSA. V lost 0 bases and J 3 bases, leaving 6 bases between the germline ends. The CDR3 loop spans 13 amino acids. CDR3 loop: CASSLATSYEQYF. CDR3 DNA sequence: TGTGCCAGCAGCTTAGCGACTAGCTACGAGCAGTACTTC.

The table lists this clone with a few counts. This chain uses TRBV10-3 with TRBJ1-2; TRBD1 aligns across 9 bases. The CDR3 spans 14 residues. V lost 3 bases and J lost 6; bases outside the gene matches: 5. Germline values: CDR1 ENHRY, CDR2 SYGVKD. This chain's CDR3 is CAISDLQGADGYTF. CDR3 DNA sequence: TGTGCCATCAGTGATCTACAGGGGGCGGATGGCTACACCTTC.

The rearrangement uses TRBV19 and TRBJ2-1; 10 nucleotides align to TRBD2. After removal of 7 bases from V and 8 bases from J, the junction contained 11 bases not matched to a gene. Germline loops: CDR1 LNHDA, CDR2 SQIVND (reference sequence). The CDR3 contains 15 residues. The CDR3 DNA sequence: TGTGCCAGTACCAGCGGGAGGGCCGGTGGGGATGAGCAGTTCTTC. It yields the protein CASTSGRAGGDEQFF.

A few counts support this clone. The V and J genes are TRBV7-6 and TRBJ2-5; D unclear. Germline V gives CDR1 SGHVS, CDR2 FNYEAQ. The CDR3 sequence is 15 residues long. The V and J ends lost 3 bases and 5 bases respectively, with 16 bases between them. The CDR3 reads CASSFRSVVDETQYF. The CDR3 DNA reads as TGTGCCAGCAGCTTTAGATCAGTCGTGGATGAGACCCAGTACTTC.

This clone was counted between two and nine times. The V gene is TRBV9, the J gene TRBJ2-2, with 12 bases lining up with TRBD2. CDR1 is SGDLS and CDR2 is YYNGEE in the germline V gene. This CDR3 has 15 residues. The trim removed 3 bases at V and 13 bases at J, leaving 10 bases unmatched. The DNA for the CDR3 is TGTGCCAGCAGCGGCGGACTAGCGGGGCAGGTCCGGCTGTTTTTT. Translation gives CASSGGLAGQVRLFF.

The rearrangement uses TRBV28 and TRBJ2-1, with D hard to call. Trimming pared 7 bases from V and 3 bases from J, leaving 13 bases between. This CDR3 contains 14 residues. Germline V gives CDR1 MDHEN, CDR2 SYDVKM. CDR3 amino acids: CASTLRNFYNEQFF. CDR3 coding DNA: TGTGCCAGCACTCTTCGGAATTTCTACAATGAGCAGTTCTTC.

A few counts support this clone. The chain recombines TRBV7-2 with TRBJ2-5; 12 bases map to TRBD2. This CDR3 spans 15 amino acids. Germline values: CDR1 SGHTA, CDR2 FQGNSA. The V and J ends lost 4 bases and 4 bases, in that order; junction bases with no gene match: 4. CDR3 region: CASSSEGLAGETQYF. The CDR3, as DNA: TGTGCCAGCAGCTCCGAGGGACTAGCGGGAGAGACCCAGTACTTC.

V usage is TRBV6-5 and J usage is TRBJ2-3; possible D gene TRBD2, 5 bases. The CDR3 runs 15 residues. V lost 4 bases to trimming and J lost 6 bases, with 17 bases between them. Germline V CDR1 and CDR2: MNHEY, SVGAGI. The CDR3 coding sequence is TGTGCCAGCAGTTTTACGAGCGGACCTAGGGATACGCAGTATTTT. Its protein is CASSFTSGPRDTQYF.

This clone came up a few times. In DNA, the CDR3 is TGTGCCTGGAGTGTGGGGACGGGCAGCCAAGAGACCCAGTACTTC. It specifies CAWSVGTGSQETQYF. This rearrangement joins TRBV30 to TRBJ2-5; D may match TRBD1 or TRBD2 (5 bases each). The CDR3 has 15 amino acids. V dropped 0 bases and J dropped 1 base, with 12 bases sitting between them. Germline V gene lookup returns CDR1 GTSNPN and CDR2 SVGIG (reference sequence).

This clone was detected only a few times. CDR3 region: CASSLVFDNGYTF. CDR3 nucleotides: TGCGCCAGCAGCTTGGTTTTTGATAATGGCTACACCTTC. The chain joins TRBV5-1 to TRBJ1-2; D gene uncertain. The CDR3 has 13 residues. The germline V gene encodes CDR1 SGHRS and CDR2 YFSETQ. The V end was cut by 0 bases, the J end by 6 bases, with 9 bases between.

This clone has just a few counts. Other DNA sequences in this specimen translate into the identical CDR3. The gene calls are TRBV10-3 and TRBJ2-5; D unresolved. The V end lost 2 bases, the J end lost 5 bases, and 3 bases lay between the germline ends. The CDR3 length is 11 residues. The germline V gene encodes CDR1 ENHRY and CDR2 SYGVKD. The CDR3, as DNA: TGTGCCATCAGTGAGAGGGAGACCCAGTACTTC. Amino acid sequence: CAISERETQYF.

The chain carries TRBV7-9 and TRBJ1-2, with D unclear. This CDR3 has 14 residues. Deletions cut 2 bases from V and 0 bases from J, with 7 bases between. CDR1 SEHNR and CDR2 FQNEAQ come from the germline V gene (reference sequence). The CDR3 bases are TGTGCCAGCAGCTTACAGCTAGCTAACTATGGCTACACCTTC. It is translated as CASSLQLANYGYTF.

This chain connects TRBV14 to TRBJ2-7, with D maybe TRBD2 (5 bases). From germline, CDR1 is SGHDN and CDR2 FVKESK. The V and J ends lost 5 bases and 1 base respectively, with 15 bases between them. The CDR3 is made up of 15 amino acids. The CDR3 sequence is CASSVSLTGSYEQYF. The CDR3 region has the DNA TGTGCCAGCAGCGTAAGTCTGACGGGGTCCTACGAGCAGTACTTC.

V gene TRBV23-1 combines with J gene TRBJ1-5; 12 nucleotides align to TRBD1. TRBV23-1 qualifies as an ORF whose function is uncertain. V lost 2 bases, J lost 3 bases, and 11 bases stayed unmatched. The CDR3 sequence is 19 residues long. The CDR3 bases are TGCGCCAGCAGTCAAGGCTCCGGGACAGGGGGCTTTAACAATCAGCCCCAGCATTTT. It specifies CASSQGSGTGGFNNQPQHF.

V usage is TRBV9 and J usage is TRBJ2-1, with D maybe TRBD2 (6 bases). CDR1 is SGDLS and CDR2 is YYNGEE in the germline V gene. CDR3 length equals 15 residues. V lost 4 bases, J lost 2 bases, and 13 bases lay in between. The CDR3, as DNA: TGTGCCAGCAGCCCTTTCGGGAGTGCCTACAATGAGCAGTTCTTC. This sequence encodes CASSPFGSAYNEQFF.

This clone came up a few times. V usage is TRBV7-2 and J usage is TRBJ2-3, with 9 bases lining up with TRBD1. The CDR3 loop spans 13 amino acids. The ends lost 3 bases at V and 5 bases at J; junction bases unmatched: 0. Germline assignment: CDR1 SGHTA and CDR2 FQGNSA. DNA of the CDR3: TGTGCCAGCAGCTTGGGACAGGGAGATACGCAGTATTTT. Translating gives CASSLGQGDTQYF.

V usage is TRBV29-1 and J usage is TRBJ1-4; D gene unclear. V lost 0 bases to trimming and J lost 0 bases, with 8 bases between them. Per germline, CDR1 SQVTM and CDR2 ANQGSEA. The length of the CDR3 is 15 residues. As DNA, the CDR3 is TGCAGCGTTGAAGACCAGTCTGCAACTAATGAAAAACTGTTTTTT. Encoded protein: CSVEDQSATNEKLFF.

The V call is TRBV30, the J call TRBJ2-3; the D gene is possibly TRBD2 (6 bases). CDR3 size: 15 residues. Trimming cost V 8 bases and J 2 bases, with 20 bases left between them. The germline CDR1 and CDR2 sequences are GTSNPN and SVGIG (reference sequence). The CDR3 protein is CARGSAITLTDTQYF. Written as DNA, the CDR3 is TGTGCCCGGGGGAGCGCGATTACCCTCACAGATACGCAGTATTTT.

The chain employs TRBV28 and TRBJ2-6, with unresolved D. With 7 bases removed from V and 1 base from J, the gap between germline ends came to 8 bases. Germline-derived CDR1 and CDR2 are MDHEN and SYDVKM. CDR3 length: 14 amino acids. Written as DNA, the CDR3 is TGTGCCAGCACCCCCTGGTCTGGGGCCAACGTCCTGACTTTC. It specifies CASTPWSGANVLTF.

The sample holds a few counts of this clone. V usage is TRBV2 and J usage is TRBJ2-5, with D tentatively TRBD2 (5 bases). Trimming shortened V by 4 bases and J by 2 bases, and 14 bases separated the two germline ends. In germline, CDR1 is SNHLY, CDR2 FYNNEI. The CDR3 loop spans 15 amino acids. The CDR3 bases are TGTGCCAGCAGTGGTGAGGGTGGCAGGCAAGAGACCCAGTACTTC. Its protein is CASSGEGGRQETQYF.

This clone was seen a few times. The V gene is TRBV7-2, the J gene TRBJ2-5; the match to TRBD2 covers 13 bases. Germline CDR1 reads SGHTA; CDR2 reads FQGNSA. There are 15 residues in the CDR3. V shed 4 bases, J shed 5 bases, and the junction held 4 bases outside the gene matches. CDR3 in DNA: TGTGCCAGCAGCTACGGACTAGCGGGAGTGGAGACCCAGTACTTC. As protein: CASSYGLAGVETQYF. The full variable domain, completed using reference TRBV7-2 and TRBJ2-5, is GAGVSQSPSNKVTEKGKDVELRCDPISGHTALYWYRQSLGQGLEFLIYFQGNSAPDKSGLPSDRFSAERTGGSVSTLTIQRTQQEDSAVYLCASSYGLAGVETQYFGPGTRLLVL.

Only a few counts were recorded for this clone. V gene TRBV9 combines with J gene TRBJ2-5; D is unresolved. The assigned J gene may be wrong: the sequence end matches TRBJ2-7 better. From germline, CDR1 is SGDLS and CDR2 YYNGEE. The CDR3 loop spans 14 amino acids. The CDR3 nucleotides are TGTGCCAGCAGCGTAGATCTGAGCTCCTACGAGCAGTACTTC. Its translation is CASSVDLSSYEQYF.